Listed here is a single T cell receptor (beta chain). It has no known antigen specificity. The record has no base qualities; no much larger clone is one base away. This sample is drawn from a study of OX40 agonist ivuxolimab in advanced cancers. Regarding the research as a whole: The costimulatory receptor OX40 (CD134) was targeted by ivuxolimab, a fully human IgG2 agonistic monoclonal antibody. Intravenous ivuxolimab was administered to patients every 2 weeks at six dose levels: 0.01, 0.1, 0.3, 1.5, 3 and 10 mg/kg. Among the roughly 52 dose-escalation patients, around 20 had hepatocellular carcinoma, about 15 melanoma, 9 renal cell carcinoma and 9 head and neck cancer. The dose-escalation cohort was around 83% male with a mean age of approximately 60 years, ranging from roughly 23 to 80. Patients were allowed to have had prior anti-PD-1, anti-PD-L1 or anti-CTLA-4 therapy, and around 40% of the dose-escalation patients had previously received checkpoint inhibitors. Partial responses were achieved by three dose-escalation patients, of whom one had hepatocellular carcinoma and two had cutaneous melanoma. Peripheral TCRbeta sequencing aimed to test whether ivuxolimab altered TCR sequence diversity and caused clonal T-cell expansion. The paper describes the monotherapy dose-escalation part (N ≈ 49 patients) of the phase I trial of ivuxolimab.

Broader findings and caveats from the paper: In the 0.1-3.0 mg/kg groups, partial responders had among the lowest normalized peripheral clonal expansion, particularly in CD8+ T cells. After ivuxolimab, expanded clones were on average more numerous among CD8+ T cells than among CD4+ T cells. Low levels of normalized T-cell clonal expansion were also seen in some patients who did not respond. At doses of 0.1 to 3.0 mg/kg, clonal expansion of both CD4+ and CD8+ blood T cells was observed from baseline to week 6. Antigen specificity was not determined for the clonally expanded peripheral T cells.

As encoded in the germline V gene (reference sequence), CDR1 is LNHDA while CDR2 is SQIVND. V lost 8 bases and J lost 5 bases; the stretch between them is 18 bases long. The CDR3 numbers 14 residues from cysteine through phenylalanine. The sequence is cut down to CDR3 DNA, 42 bases in frame from base 1. Patients with autoimmune disease history or receiving systemic immunosuppression were excluded from the trial. Peripheral blood for TCR sequencing was drawn from every dose cohort at baseline, at cycle 4 day 1 and at cycle 7 day 1. Samples came from an open-label, multicenter, first-in-human phase I dose-escalation trial of ivuxolimab. Adults with locally advanced or metastatic melanoma, renal cell, hepatocellular, or head and neck squamous cell carcinoma were enrolled in the trial. Before TCR sequencing, CD4+ and CD8+ T cells were separately sorted from peripheral blood. To sequence the TCRbeta CDR3 region, genomic DNA was isolated from the sorted cells. The immunoSEQ Assay was used for sequencing of TCRbeta CDR3 regions. This immuneACCESS table, as held by TCRdb, lists in-frame sequences with V and J called but not all clones. Of the missing ones, under half trace to an unresolved V gene in checked studies; the others have no known cause. The sample data list around 84,000 clones, and under 95% of these were observed just once. The ten largest clones represent approximately 0.43% of the sample.

Recombination linked TRBV19 to TRBJ1-2, with no confident D gene call. The sample in question was CD4+ or CD8+ T cells sorted from blood, obtained in a trial of the OX40 agonist ivuxolimab. The receptor's source is an adult with an advanced solid tumor such as melanoma, head and neck, liver or kidney cancer. The nucleotides read TGTGCCAGTCGAACTGAAGGCCCCCCGTATGGCTACACCTTC. Translation gives CASRTEGPPYGYTF.